A selection of T cell receptor beta chains follows, all from one sample in a study of T cell responses to AZD1222 COVID-19 vaccine. Generated by immunoSEQ multiplex PCR, the TCRdb table keeps only in-frame clones and is missing some. The data hold 52,000 or so clones, with about 81% observed a single time. This specimen was peripheral blood, taken on day 0 of AZD1222 vaccination. All receptors derive from an adult in good health. CDR3s include the opening cysteine and the closing phenylalanine or tryptophan. D genes are given only for firm matches. Expanded clones are given a class, and other clones once, few, many or no size at all.

clone_size	d_call	v_call	j_call	cdr3_aa	cdr3_nt
NA	NA	TRBV7-9	TRBJ2-5	CASTFNQETQYF	TGTGCCAGCACTTTTAATCAAGAGACCCAGTACTTC
NA	NA	TRBV23-1	TRBJ1-5	CASSPIPSRYSNQPQHF	TGCGCCAGCAGTCCAATTCCTTCCCGTTACAGCAATCAGCCCCAGCATTTT
once	NA	TRBV5-8	TRBJ1-2	CASSLGRAYGYTF	TGTGCCAGCAGCTTGGGTCGGGCGTATGGCTACACCTTC
NA	NA	TRBV7-3	TRBJ1-1	CASSLRTANTEAFF	TGTGCCAGCAGCTTACGGACAGCTAACACTGAAGCTTTCTTT
NA	NA	TRBV6-5	TRBJ1-1	CASSYERKSTEAFF	TGTGCCAGCAGTTACGAAAGGAAAAGCACTGAAGCTTTCTTT
NA	NA	TRBV28	TRBJ1-3	CASSYAGDSGNTIYF	TGTGCCAGCAGTTACGCAGGCGATTCTGGAAACACCATATATTTT
NA	NA	TRBV11-2	TRBJ2-3	CASSPRTRTDTQYF	TGTGCCAGCAGCCCACGGACAAGGACAGATACGCAGTATTTT
NA	TRBD1	TRBV3-1/TRBV3-2	TRBJ1-6	CASSPPGTGSPLHF	TGTGCCAGCAGCCCCCCCGGGACAGGGTCACCCCTCCACTTT
NA	NA	TRBV3-1/TRBV3-2	TRBJ1-5	CASSQRWGGNQPQHF	TGTGCCAGCAGCCAACGTTGGGGAGGCAATCAGCCCCAGCATTTT
once	TRBD1	TRBV18	TRBJ1-3	CASSPRTGKSGNTIYF	TGTGCCAGCTCACCCCGGACAGGGAAATCTGGAAACACCATATATTTT
NA	NA	TRBV28	TRBJ1-6	CASGSGGRMNSPLHF	TGTGCCAGTGGATCGGGAGGCAGGATGAATTCACCCCTCCACTTT
NA	TRBD2	TRBV6-2/TRBV6-3	TRBJ2-2	CASSYSMLAGFSGELFF	TGTGCCAGCAGTTACTCGATGCTAGCGGGCTTCTCCGGGGAGCTGTTTTTT
NA	NA	TRBV28	TRBJ2-7	CASGSLGSTYEQYF	TGTGCCAGCGGAAGTTTGGGGAGTACCTACGAGCAGTACTTC
NA	NA	TRBV2	TRBJ1-4	CASKEGTGNEKLFF	TGTGCCAGCAAGGAGGGGACCGGGAATGAAAAACTGTTTTTT
few	NA	TRBV19	TRBJ1-2	CASTRSSNYGYTF	TGTGCCAGTACGCGCAGTTCTAACTATGGCTACACCTTC
NA	TRBD1	TRBV6-2/TRBV6-3	TRBJ1-2	CASSYGTGGAGYTF	TGTGCCAGCAGTTACGGGACAGGGGGCGCGGGCTACACCTTC
NA	NA	TRBV5-4	TRBJ1-2	CASSLSLSYGYTF	TGTGCCAGCAGCTTGTCTCTGTCCTATGGCTACACCTTC
NA	TRBD1	TRBV18	TRBJ2-1	CASSDSGTGMNEQFF	TGTGCCAGCTCGGACTCCGGGACAGGGATGAATGAGCAGTTCTTC
NA	NA	TRBV6-5	TRBJ2-1	CAFGRRSYNEQFF	TGTGCCTTCGGGCGGCGCTCCTACAATGAGCAGTTCTTC
NA	TRBD1	TRBV7-2	TRBJ1-6	CASSRPTGGYNSPLHF	TGTGCCAGCAGCCGGCCGACAGGGGGATATAATTCACCCCTCCACTTT
NA	NA	TRBV7-3	TRBJ1-6	CASSLDDHNSPLHF	TGTGCCAGCAGCTTGGACGATCATAATTCACCCCTCCACTTT
NA	NA	TRBV6-6	TRBJ2-7	CASKDLYEQYF	TGTGCCAGCAAGGACCTCTACGAGCAGTACTTC
NA	NA	TRBV7-2	TRBJ1-6	CASSPGQYNSPLHF	TGTGCCAGCAGCCCCGGACAGTATAATTCACCCCTCCACTTT
NA	NA	TRBV28	TRBJ2-7	CASTSSVYEQYF	TGTGCCAGCACCTCCAGTGTCTACGAGCAGTACTTC
NA	TRBD2	TRBV6-5	TRBJ2-1	CASRDTSGGYNEQFF	TGTGCCAGCAGGGATACTAGCGGGGGTTACAATGAGCAGTTCTTC
NA	NA	TRBV27	TRBJ1-5	CASRLQKRDTNNQPQHF	TGTGCCAGCAGGTTACAAAAACGGGACACCAACAATCAGCCCCAGCATTTT
NA	NA	TRBV5-6	TRBJ2-7	CASSLGQAYYEQYF	TGTGCCAGCAGCTTGGGACAGGCTTACTACGAGCAGTACTTC
few	TRBD1	TRBV15	TRBJ2-1	CATSRDRESYNEQFF	TGTGCCACCAGCAGGGACAGGGAATCCTACAATGAGCAGTTCTTC
NA	TRBD2	TRBV5-1	TRBJ2-7	CASSSRTSGPSYEQYF	TGCGCCAGCAGCTCACGGACTAGCGGGCCCTCCTACGAGCAGTACTTC
few	NA	TRBV10-2	TRBJ2-2	CASRGQGYTGELFF	TGCGCCAGCAGGGGGCAGGGGTACACCGGGGAGCTGTTTTTT
NA	TRBD2	TRBV5-1	TRBJ2-4	CASSPKAGGVNIQYF	TGCGCCAGCAGCCCCAAGGCGGGAGGGGTAAACATTCAGTACTTC
NA	NA	TRBV4-3	TRBJ1-2	CASSQNRDLRGYGYTF	TGCGCCAGCAGCCAGAACCGGGACTTAAGGGGCTATGGCTACACCTTC
NA	TRBD1	TRBV19	TRBJ2-2	CATSGTGGAGELFF	TGTGCCACTTCCGGGACAGGGGGCGCCGGGGAGCTGTTTTTT
NA	NA	TRBV2	TRBJ1-4	CASSESGTHTATNEKLFF	TGTGCCAGCAGTGAGTCGGGGACTCACACTGCAACTAATGAAAAACTGTTTTTT
NA	NA	TRBV7-3	TRBJ2-1	CASSFPGTYNEQFF	TGTGCCAGCAGCTTCCCCGGGACTTACAATGAGCAGTTCTTC
NA	NA	TRBV18	TRBJ2-3	CASSPLAEGDTQYF	TGTGCCAGCTCACCACTAGCGGAGGGAGATACGCAGTATTTT
NA	TRBD1	TRBV6-6	TRBJ1-4	CASSYRQGGNEKLFF	TGTGCCAGCAGTTACCGCCAGGGGGGTAATGAAAAACTGTTTTTT
NA	NA	TRBV30	TRBJ2-3	CAWSSGDTQYF	TGTGCCTGGAGTTCAGGAGATACGCAGTATTTT
once	TRBD1	TRBV18	TRBJ1-5	CASSPGTGTNQPQHF	TGTGCCAGCTCACCAGGGACAGGGACCAATCAGCCCCAGCATTTT
NA	TRBD2	TRBV6-4	TRBJ2-7	CASSYPGLAGSSYEQYF	TGTGCCAGCAGCTACCCGGGACTAGCGGGGTCCTCCTACGAGCAGTACTTC
NA	NA	TRBV6-4	TRBJ1-6	CASSDSAGENSPLHF	TGTGCCAGCAGTGACTCCGCAGGGGAGAACTCACCCCTCCACTTT
once	NA	TRBV5-1	TRBJ2-5	CASSTQPLGTRETQYF	TGCGCCAGCTCAACACAACCCCTGGGGACCCGAGAGACCCAGTACTTC
NA	TRBD1	TRBV15	TRBJ1-1	CATSRGQGQNTEAFF	TGTGCCACCAGCAGAGGACAGGGGCAGAACACTGAAGCTTTCTTT